A selection of T cell receptor beta chains follows, all from one sample in a study of T cell responses to AZD1222 COVID-19 vaccine. The method was immunoSEQ multiplex PCR; TCRdb's version includes in-frame clones alone and lacks a portion of them. The sample shows roughly 150,000 clones, approximately 80% of them seen only once. The sequencing here drew on peripheral blood, taken on day 0 of AZD1222 vaccination. The receptors stem from an adult in good health. CDR3s include the opening cysteine and the closing phenylalanine or tryptophan. D genes are given only for firm matches. The size entry is marked missing in some rows and otherwise reads once, few, many or a size class.

j_gene: TRBJ2-7
v_gene: TRBV5-1
len: 14
abundance: NA
d_gene: NA
CDR3nt: TGCGCCAGCAGCTTGGAGGCAAGCTCCTACGAGCAGTACTTC
CDR3aa: CASSLEASSYEQYF

j_gene: TRBJ1-1
v_gene: TRBV9
len: 13
abundance: NA
d_gene: NA
CDR3nt: TGTGCCAGCAGCGTCATCCCGGACACTGAAGCTTTCTTT
CDR3aa: CASSVIPDTEAFF

j_gene: TRBJ1-1
v_gene: TRBV14
len: 13
abundance: NA
d_gene: NA
CDR3nt: TGTGCCAGCAGCCAAAACTTGAACACTGAAGCTTTCTTT
CDR3aa: CASSQNLNTEAFF

j_gene: TRBJ1-1
v_gene: TRBV27
len: 15
abundance: NA
d_gene: TRBD1
CDR3nt: TGTGCCAGCAGTAGTCTGACAGGGGACGACACTGAAGCTTTCTTT
CDR3aa: CASSSLTGDDTEAFF

j_gene: TRBJ1-2
v_gene: TRBV6-2/TRBV6-3
len: 18
abundance: NA
d_gene: NA
CDR3nt: TGTGCCAGCAGCACCGGGGGGGGTCGACCTTGGGCTAACTATGGCTACACCTTC
CDR3aa: CASSTGGGRPWANYGYTF

j_gene: TRBJ2-1
v_gene: TRBV24-1
len: 12
abundance: NA
d_gene: TRBD2
CDR3nt: TGTGCCACCAGTGTGGCGGGGGGTCGAAAGTTCTTC
CDR3aa: CATSVAGGRKFF

j_gene: TRBJ1-3
v_gene: TRBV6-4
len: 15
abundance: once
d_gene: NA
CDR3nt: TGTGCCAGCAGTCTGAACAGGGAGCCTGGAAACACCATATATTTT
CDR3aa: CASSLNREPGNTIYF

j_gene: TRBJ1-6
v_gene: TRBV30
len: 13
abundance: NA
d_gene: NA
CDR3nt: TGTGCCTGGAGTGTAATGAGAGATTCACCCCTCCACTTT
CDR3aa: CAWSVMRDSPLHF

j_gene: TRBJ2-7
v_gene: TRBV19
len: 15
abundance: NA
d_gene: NA
CDR3nt: TGTGCCAGTACCCCGACCCACGGGCAGCTCTACGAGCAGTACTTC
CDR3aa: CASTPTHGQLYEQYF

j_gene: TRBJ2-4
v_gene: TRBV3-1/TRBV3-2
len: 17
abundance: NA
d_gene: NA
CDR3nt: TGTGCCAGCAGCCAAGAGGCGGACCCCTGGGCCAAAAACATTCAGTACTTC
CDR3aa: CASSQEADPWAKNIQYF

j_gene: TRBJ2-7
v_gene: TRBV27
len: 15
abundance: NA
d_gene: NA
CDR3nt: TGTGCCAGCAGTTTATCGAAGGGGTTGTTGTACGAGCAGTACTTC
CDR3aa: CASSLSKGLLYEQYF

j_gene: TRBJ1-3
v_gene: TRBV19
len: 15
abundance: NA
d_gene: NA
CDR3nt: TGTGCCAGTAGTACACAGGGCATCTCTGGAAACACCATATATTTT
CDR3aa: CASSTQGISGNTIYF

j_gene: TRBJ1-1
v_gene: TRBV19
len: 14
abundance: NA
d_gene: NA
CDR3nt: TGTGCCAGTATGGACCGGGGCAGATCAAGTGAAGCTTTCTTT
CDR3aa: CASMDRGRSSEAFF

j_gene: TRBJ1-2
v_gene: TRBV7-3
len: 13
abundance: NA
d_gene: NA
CDR3nt: TGTGCCAGCAGCCCATCAGCAGATTATGGCTACACCTTC
CDR3aa: CASSPSADYGYTF

j_gene: TRBJ1-2
v_gene: TRBV28
len: 13
abundance: NA
d_gene: NA
CDR3nt: TGTGCCAGCAGTTCGACAGCTAACTATGGCTACACCTTC
CDR3aa: CASSSTANYGYTF

j_gene: TRBJ1-1
v_gene: TRBV7-3
len: 15
abundance: NA
d_gene: TRBD1
CDR3nt: TGTGCCAGCAGCCTATTGGGGACAGGGCGTACTGAAGCTTTCTTT
CDR3aa: CASSLLGTGRTEAFF

j_gene: TRBJ2-2
v_gene: TRBV7-2
len: 17
abundance: NA
d_gene: TRBD2
CDR3nt: TGTGCCAGCAGCCCTCAAAGGGGAGGGTCGAACACCGGGGAGCTGTTTTTT
CDR3aa: CASSPQRGGSNTGELFF

j_gene: TRBJ1-1
v_gene: TRBV3-1/TRBV3-2
len: 15
abundance: NA
d_gene: NA
CDR3nt: TGTGCCAGCAGCCAACACGGGGCAGGCCACACTGAAGCTTTCTTT
CDR3aa: CASSQHGAGHTEAFF

j_gene: TRBJ2-7
v_gene: TRBV19
len: 14
abundance: NA
d_gene: NA
CDR3nt: TGTGCCAGTAGTAGAGGGGTAGGAGGCCACGAGCAGTACTTC
CDR3aa: CASSRGVGGHEQYF

j_gene: TRBJ1-2
v_gene: TRBV7-9
len: 14
abundance: NA
d_gene: NA
CDR3nt: TGTGCCAGCACCCCAAGTCGGGGCTACTATGGCTACACCTTC
CDR3aa: CASTPSRGYYGYTF

j_gene: TRBJ2-2
v_gene: TRBV18
len: 17
abundance: once
d_gene: NA
CDR3nt: TGTGCCAGCTCACCTGACATGGCAGGGGCGCGCACCGGGGAGCTGTTTTTT
CDR3aa: CASSPDMAGARTGELFF

j_gene: TRBJ1-2
v_gene: TRBV6-5
len: 15
abundance: NA
d_gene: TRBD1
CDR3nt: TGTGCCAGCAGGCCCGATGGGACAGAGGGAGGAGGCTACACCTTC
CDR3aa: CASRPDGTEGGGYTF

j_gene: TRBJ2-2
v_gene: TRBV5-6
len: 18
abundance: NA
d_gene: NA
CDR3nt: TGTGCCAGCAGCTCCATCTTGACAGGCACACGCAACACCGGGGAGCTGTTTTTT
CDR3aa: CASSSILTGTRNTGELFF

j_gene: TRBJ1-2
v_gene: TRBV2
len: 11
abundance: NA
d_gene: NA
CDR3nt: TGTGCCAGCAGGCTCGATCATGGCTACACCTTC
CDR3aa: CASRLDHGYTF

j_gene: TRBJ2-2
v_gene: TRBV7-9
len: 16
abundance: NA
d_gene: NA
CDR3nt: TGTGCCAGCAGCTTGGGTCCCCCGCGCGACACCGGGGAGCTGTTTTTT
CDR3aa: CASSLGPPRDTGELFF

j_gene: TRBJ2-2
v_gene: TRBV7-3
len: 18
abundance: NA
d_gene: TRBD2
CDR3nt: TGTGCCAGCAGCCCGCGACTAGCGGGGGGGCTCTACACCGGGGAGCTGTTTTTT
CDR3aa: CASSPRLAGGLYTGELFF

j_gene: TRBJ1-2
v_gene: TRBV7-2
len: 16
abundance: NA
d_gene: TRBD1
CDR3nt: TGTGCCAGCAGCACGAGACAGGGTGGAGTTTCCTATGGCTACACCTTC
CDR3aa: CASSTRQGGVSYGYTF

j_gene: TRBJ2-1
v_gene: TRBV29-1
len: 15
abundance: NA
d_gene: NA
CDR3nt: TGCAGCGTCCCCGCCCCCGGGACACATCACAATGAGCAGTTCTTC
CDR3aa: CSVPAPGTHHNEQFF

j_gene: TRBJ1-6
v_gene: TRBV6-1
len: 13
abundance: once
d_gene: TRBD1
CDR3nt: TGTGCCAGCAGTGAAATCAGGGGGGGACCCCTCCACTTT
CDR3aa: CASSEIRGGPLHF

j_gene: TRBJ1-5
v_gene: TRBV24-1
len: 14
abundance: NA
d_gene: NA
CDR3nt: TGTGCCACCAGTGATTTCAGGGTCGGGCAGCCCCAGCATTTT
CDR3aa: CATSDFRVGQPQHF

j_gene: TRBJ2-7
v_gene: TRBV6-2/TRBV6-3
len: 14
abundance: NA
d_gene: NA
CDR3nt: TGTGCCAGCACCCCCATTGGACAGTCCTACGAGCAGTACTTC
CDR3aa: CASTPIGQSYEQYF

j_gene: TRBJ2-7
v_gene: TRBV5-6
len: 14
abundance: NA
d_gene: TRBD1
CDR3nt: TGTGCCAGCAGCTTGGGACAGGGGACAGACGAGCAGTACTTC
CDR3aa: CASSLGQGTDEQYF

j_gene: TRBJ1-2
v_gene: TRBV3-1/TRBV3-2
len: 18
abundance: NA
d_gene: TRBD1
CDR3nt: TGTGCCAGCAGCCACGTATGGGACAGGGGGGTCCTCAGCTATGGCTACACCTTC
CDR3aa: CASSHVWDRGVLSYGYTF

j_gene: TRBJ2-3
v_gene: TRBV19
len: 16
abundance: NA
d_gene: NA
CDR3nt: TGTGCCAGTAGTCCCCCCGGGGCAGGGATGGTAGATACGCAGTATTTT
CDR3aa: CASSPPGAGMVDTQYF

j_gene: TRBJ1-6
v_gene: TRBV30
len: 14
abundance: once
d_gene: TRBD1
CDR3nt: TGTGCCTGGAGATACGACAGGGGGCTATCACCCCTCCACTTT
CDR3aa: CAWRYDRGLSPLHF

j_gene: TRBJ1-5
v_gene: TRBV30
len: 16
abundance: NA
d_gene: NA
CDR3nt: TGTGCCTGGAGTCCTCGGGACGGCTATAGCAATCAGCCCCAGCATTTT
CDR3aa: CAWSPRDGYSNQPQHF

j_gene: TRBJ1-3
v_gene: TRBV5-6
len: 14
abundance: NA
d_gene: NA
CDR3nt: TGTGCCAGCCGCGGGCGGGCTACTGGAAACACCATATATTTT
CDR3aa: CASRGRATGNTIYF

j_gene: TRBJ1-2
v_gene: TRBV12-3/TRBV12-4
len: 13
abundance: NA
d_gene: NA
CDR3nt: TGTGCCAGCAGTACGAACAGGATTGATGGCTACACCTTC
CDR3aa: CASSTNRIDGYTF

j_gene: TRBJ1-5
v_gene: TRBV6-6
len: 16
abundance: NA
d_gene: NA
CDR3nt: TGTGCCAGCAGTTACTCGGGAGGGGATAGCAATCAGCCCCAGCATTTT
CDR3aa: CASSYSGGDSNQPQHF

j_gene: TRBJ2-7
v_gene: TRBV27
len: 12
abundance: NA
d_gene: TRBD1
CDR3nt: TGTGCCAGCAGCTGGACAGGCTACGAGCAGTACTTC
CDR3aa: CASSWTGYEQYF

j_gene: TRBJ1-4
v_gene: TRBV6-5
len: 14
abundance: NA
d_gene: NA
CDR3nt: TGTGCCAGCAGAGATCGCATGACTAATGAAAAACTGTTTTTT
CDR3aa: CASRDRMTNEKLFF

j_gene: TRBJ2-3
v_gene: TRBV28
len: 17
abundance: NA
d_gene: NA
CDR3nt: TGTGCCAGCAGGGTTCCCTGGACAGTGTTGGGGACAGATACGCAGTATTTT
CDR3aa: CASRVPWTVLGTDTQYF

j_gene: TRBJ1-3
v_gene: TRBV3-1/TRBV3-2
len: 17
abundance: NA
d_gene: NA
CDR3nt: TGTGCCAGCCAAATAGGGGACTTGACGAGCTCTGGAAACACCATATATTTT
CDR3aa: CASQIGDLTSSGNTIYF

j_gene: TRBJ1-6
v_gene: TRBV19
len: 15
abundance: NA
d_gene: TRBD1
CDR3nt: TGTGCCAGTAGTATTGAAGACAGGGGATCTTCACCCCTCCACTTT
CDR3aa: CASSIEDRGSSPLHF

j_gene: TRBJ2-1
v_gene: TRBV7-3
len: 16
abundance: NA
d_gene: NA
CDR3nt: TGTGCCAGCAGCTTACGGAGGGGGGACTCCTACAATGAGCAGTTCTTC
CDR3aa: CASSLRRGDSYNEQFF

j_gene: TRBJ1-1
v_gene: TRBV7-9
len: 15
abundance: NA
d_gene: TRBD1
CDR3nt: TGTGCCAGCAGCACTACCGGGACAGGGGACGCTGAAGCTTTCTTT
CDR3aa: CASSTTGTGDAEAFF

j_gene: TRBJ1-3
v_gene: TRBV9
len: 16
abundance: NA
d_gene: NA
CDR3nt: TGTGCCAGCAGCGTAAGAGGGACCCGCTCTGGAAACACCATATATTTT
CDR3aa: CASSVRGTRSGNTIYF

j_gene: TRBJ1-6
v_gene: TRBV11-2
len: 17
abundance: once
d_gene: TRBD1
CDR3nt: TGTGCCAGCAGCCGGGGGGGCAGGGGGAGAGATAATTCACCCCTCCACTTT
CDR3aa: CASSRGGRGRDNSPLHF

j_gene: TRBJ1-1
v_gene: TRBV28
len: 16
abundance: NA
d_gene: TRBD1
CDR3nt: TGTGCCAGCAGCCCTGTATCAGGGGGCTCTAACACTGAAGCTTTCTTT
CDR3aa: CASSPVSGGSNTEAFF

j_gene: TRBJ1-6
v_gene: TRBV19
len: 16
abundance: NA
d_gene: NA
CDR3nt: TGTGCCAGTAGTATGATTAGCGGTTTTGGAAATTCACCCCTCCACTTT
CDR3aa: CASSMISGFGNSPLHF

j_gene: TRBJ2-1
v_gene: TRBV12-5
len: 13
abundance: NA
d_gene: NA
CDR3nt: TGTGCTAGTGGGGTGATCGTTTCAAATGAGCAGTTCTTC
CDR3aa: CASGVIVSNEQFF

j_gene: TRBJ2-6
v_gene: TRBV15
len: 19
abundance: few
d_gene: NA
CDR3nt: TGTGCCACCAGCAGAGGGCGAGGCAGGTCCGTCGGTGGGGCCAACGTCCTGACTTTC
CDR3aa: CATSRGRGRSVGGANVLTF

j_gene: TRBJ2-5
v_gene: TRBV11-2
len: 14
abundance: few
d_gene: NA
CDR3nt: TGTGCCAGCAGCTTTGGAGGGGGCTTGGAGACCCAGTACTTC
CDR3aa: CASSFGGGLETQYF

j_gene: TRBJ2-2
v_gene: TRBV7-3
len: 18
abundance: NA
d_gene: NA
CDR3nt: TGTGCCAGCAGCTTAAGAGTCAGGGACGGGACGAACACCGGGGAGCTGTTTTTT
CDR3aa: CASSLRVRDGTNTGELFF

j_gene: TRBJ1-1
v_gene: TRBV30
len: 12
abundance: NA
d_gene: NA
CDR3nt: TGTGCCTGGAGCTCGTCTAACACTGAAGCTTTCTTT
CDR3aa: CAWSSSNTEAFF

j_gene: TRBJ2-7
v_gene: TRBV7-3
len: 13
abundance: NA
d_gene: TRBD2
CDR3nt: TGTGCCAGCAGCTCCGGGACTAGCAGCGAGCAGTACTTC
CDR3aa: CASSSGTSSEQYF

j_gene: TRBJ1-5
v_gene: TRBV6-5
len: 12
abundance: NA
d_gene: NA
CDR3nt: TGTGCCAGCAGTTACGGCAATCAGCCCCAGCATTTT
CDR3aa: CASSYGNQPQHF

j_gene: TRBJ1-6
v_gene: TRBV6-1
len: 14
abundance: few
d_gene: NA
CDR3nt: TGTGCCAGCAGTGAAGACATCCGCCATTCACCCCTCCACTTT
CDR3aa: CASSEDIRHSPLHF

j_gene: TRBJ1-2
v_gene: TRBV2
len: 14
abundance: NA
d_gene: NA
CDR3nt: TGTGCCAGCAGTGAGCGGGGTGGTGGCTATGGCTACACCTTC
CDR3aa: CASSERGGGYGYTF

j_gene: TRBJ2-3
v_gene: TRBV10-3
len: 17
abundance: NA
d_gene: TRBD2
CDR3nt: TGTGCCATCAGTGAGAGAAGCGGGGGGGGCAGCACAGATACGCAGTATTTT
CDR3aa: CAISERSGGGSTDTQYF